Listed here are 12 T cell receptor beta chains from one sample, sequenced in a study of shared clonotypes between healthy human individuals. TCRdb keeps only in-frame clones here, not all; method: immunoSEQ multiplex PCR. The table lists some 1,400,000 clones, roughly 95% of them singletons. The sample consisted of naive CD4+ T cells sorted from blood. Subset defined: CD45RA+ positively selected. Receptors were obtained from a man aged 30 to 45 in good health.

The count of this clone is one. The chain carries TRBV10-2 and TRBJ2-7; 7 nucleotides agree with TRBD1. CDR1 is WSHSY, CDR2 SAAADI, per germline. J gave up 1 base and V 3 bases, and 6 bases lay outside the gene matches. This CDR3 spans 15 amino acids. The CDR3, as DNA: TGCGCCAGCAGTGACCCCGGACAGGTATCCTACGAGCAGTACTTC. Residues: CASSDPGQVSYEQYF.

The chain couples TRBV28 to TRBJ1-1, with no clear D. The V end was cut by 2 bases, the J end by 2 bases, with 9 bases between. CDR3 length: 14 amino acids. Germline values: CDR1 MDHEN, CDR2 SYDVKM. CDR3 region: CASSLSWVNTEAFF. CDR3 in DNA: TGTGCCAGCAGTTTAAGTTGGGTAAACACTGAAGCTTTCTTT.

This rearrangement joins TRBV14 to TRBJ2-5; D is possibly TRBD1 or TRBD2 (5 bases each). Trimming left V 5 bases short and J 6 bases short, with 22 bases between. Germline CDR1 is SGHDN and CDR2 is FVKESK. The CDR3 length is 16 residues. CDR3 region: CASSSPPRDLKKTQYF. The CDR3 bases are TGTGCCAGCAGCTCCCCCCCCCGGGACCTGAAAAAGACCCAGTACTTC.

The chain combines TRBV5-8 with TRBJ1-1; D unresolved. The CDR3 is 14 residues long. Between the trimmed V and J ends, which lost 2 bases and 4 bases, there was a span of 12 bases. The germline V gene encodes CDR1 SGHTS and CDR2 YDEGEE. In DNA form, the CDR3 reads TGTGCCAGCAGCTTTTTATGGAGGGCCACTGAAGCTTTCTTT. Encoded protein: CASSFLWRATEAFF.

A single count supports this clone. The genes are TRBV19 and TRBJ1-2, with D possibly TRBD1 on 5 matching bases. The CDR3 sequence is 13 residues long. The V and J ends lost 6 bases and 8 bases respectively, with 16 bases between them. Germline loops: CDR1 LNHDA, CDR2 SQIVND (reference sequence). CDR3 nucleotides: TGTGCCAGTAGGAAAGAGGGGCGTGGAGGCTACACCTTC. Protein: CASRKEGRGGYTF.

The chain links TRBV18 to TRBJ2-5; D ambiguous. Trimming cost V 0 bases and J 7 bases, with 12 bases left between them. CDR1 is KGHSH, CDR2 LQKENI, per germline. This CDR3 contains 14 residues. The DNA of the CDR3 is TGTGCCAGCTCACCACCCCCCAGCCCCGGGACCCAGTACTTC. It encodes CASSPPPSPGTQYF. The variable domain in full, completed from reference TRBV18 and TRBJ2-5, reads NAGVMQNPRHLVRRRGQEARLRCSPMKGHSHVYWYRQLPEEGLKFMVYLQKENIIDESGMPKERFSAEFPKEGPSILRIQQVVRGDSAAYFCASSPPPSPGTQYFGPGTRLLVL.

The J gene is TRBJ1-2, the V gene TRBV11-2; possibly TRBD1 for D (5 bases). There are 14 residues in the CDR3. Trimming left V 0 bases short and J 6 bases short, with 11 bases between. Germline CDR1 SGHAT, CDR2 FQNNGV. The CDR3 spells CASSLETGRDGYTF. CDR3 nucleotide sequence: TGTGCCAGCAGCTTAGAAACAGGCCGGGATGGCTACACCTTC.

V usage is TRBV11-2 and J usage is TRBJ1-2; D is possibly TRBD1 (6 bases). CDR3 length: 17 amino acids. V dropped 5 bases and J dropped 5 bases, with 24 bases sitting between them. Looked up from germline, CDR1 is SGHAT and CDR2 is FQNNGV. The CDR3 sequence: CASSPRDNFPRAYGYTF. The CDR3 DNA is TGTGCCAGCAGCCCAAGGGACAATTTTCCCCGAGCATATGGCTACACCTTC.

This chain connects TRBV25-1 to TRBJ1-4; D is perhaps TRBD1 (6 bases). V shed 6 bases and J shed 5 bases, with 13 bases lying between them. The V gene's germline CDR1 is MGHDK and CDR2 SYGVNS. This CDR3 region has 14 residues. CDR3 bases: TGTGCCAGCAGCTCCCGGGACAAGAATGAAAAACTGTTTTTT. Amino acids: CASSSRDKNEKLFF. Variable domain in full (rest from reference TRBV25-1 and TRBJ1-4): EADIYQTPRYLVIGTGKKITLECSQTMGHDKMYWYQQDPGMELHLIHYSYGVNSTEKGDLSSESTVSRIRTEHFPLTLESARPSHTSQYLCASSSRDKNEKLFFGSGTQLSVL.

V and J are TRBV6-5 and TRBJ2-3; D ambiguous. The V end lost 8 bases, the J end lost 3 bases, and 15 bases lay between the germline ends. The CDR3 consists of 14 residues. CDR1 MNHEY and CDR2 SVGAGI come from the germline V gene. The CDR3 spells CASGPWKGTDTQYF. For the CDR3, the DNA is TGTGCCAGCGGTCCCTGGAAAGGGACAGATACGCAGTATTTT.

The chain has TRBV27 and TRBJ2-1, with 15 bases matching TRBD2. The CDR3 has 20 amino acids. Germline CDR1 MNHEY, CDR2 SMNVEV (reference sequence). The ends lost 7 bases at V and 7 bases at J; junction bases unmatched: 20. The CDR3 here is CASTDRGTSGRWSRGNEQFF. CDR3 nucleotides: TGTGCCAGCACCGACCGCGGGACTAGCGGGAGGTGGTCTCGAGGGAATGAGCAGTTCTTC.

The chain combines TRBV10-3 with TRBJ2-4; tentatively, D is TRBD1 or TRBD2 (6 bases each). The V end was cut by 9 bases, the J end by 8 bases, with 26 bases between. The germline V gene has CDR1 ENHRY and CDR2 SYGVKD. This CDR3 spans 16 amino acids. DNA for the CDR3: TGTGCCATTGGAGGGGGGAAACACCACGAAGGGGACATTCAGTACTTC. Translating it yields CAIGGGKHHEGDIQYF.